This T cell receptor beta chain was recorded in a study of blood T cell repertoires in COVID-19. Whole-study context: COVID-19 samples from acute and convalescent phases originated in the United States, Italy and Spain. Sources were T cells, B-cell-depleted T cells, or PBMCs; the material itself was cDNA or gDNA.

Measured with immunoSEQ multiplex PCR; TCRdb has only the in-frame clones, and not every one. The sample lists 70,000 to 80,000 clones; approximately 80% were seen once. Comments on this clone: The sample has other DNA sequences that encode this CDR3 too.

The clonotype comes from a man between 50 and 59 years old with acute or convalescent COVID-19. The sequenced sample consisted of peripheral blood.

The CDR3 loop is CASSSSGSSYEQYF. The DNA of the CDR3 is TGCGCCAGCAGCTCTAGCGGGAGCTCCTACGAGCAGTACTTC. The chain couples TRBV5-1 to TRBJ2-7, with 10 bases lining up with TRBD2. Germline CDR1 reads SGHRS; CDR2 reads YFSETQ. CDR3 length equals 14 residues. V lost 3 bases, J lost 0 bases, and 0 bases stayed unmatched. Combining the CDR3 with reference TRBV5-1 and TRBJ2-7 gives the whole variable domain KAGVTQTPRYLIKTRGQQVTLSCSPISGHRSVSWYQQTPGQGLQFLFEYFSETQRNKGNFPGRFSGRQFSNSRSEMNVSTLELGDSALYLCASSSSGSSYEQYFGPGTRLTVT.